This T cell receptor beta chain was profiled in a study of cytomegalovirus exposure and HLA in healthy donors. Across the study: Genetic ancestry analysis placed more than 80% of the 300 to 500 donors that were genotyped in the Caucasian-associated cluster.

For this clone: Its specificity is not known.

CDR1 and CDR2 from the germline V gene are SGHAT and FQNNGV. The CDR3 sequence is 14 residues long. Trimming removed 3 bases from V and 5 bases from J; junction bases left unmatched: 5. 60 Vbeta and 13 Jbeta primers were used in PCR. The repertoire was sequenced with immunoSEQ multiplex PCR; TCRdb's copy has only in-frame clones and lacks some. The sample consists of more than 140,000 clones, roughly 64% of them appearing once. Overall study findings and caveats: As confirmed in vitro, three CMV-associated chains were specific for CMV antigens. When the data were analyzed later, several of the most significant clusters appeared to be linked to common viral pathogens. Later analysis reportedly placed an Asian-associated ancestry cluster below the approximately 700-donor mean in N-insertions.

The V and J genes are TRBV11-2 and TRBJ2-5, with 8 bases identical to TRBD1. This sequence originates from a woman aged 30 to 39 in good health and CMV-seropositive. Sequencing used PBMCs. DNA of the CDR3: TGTGCCAGCAGCTTCAGGGGGCAATTGGAGACCCAGTACTTC. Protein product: CASSFRGQLETQYF.